The entry below describes one TCR beta chain. This entry belongs to a study of OX40 agonist ivuxolimab in advanced cancers. Clones were sequenced by immunoSEQ multiplex PCR, and TCRdb holds only the in-frame ones, with some missing. The sample contains roughly 60,000 clones, roughly 91% of which appear only once. The ends were cut back, 2 bases at V and 5 bases at J, with 13 bases in the middle. CDR1 SGHRS and CDR2 YFSETQ come from the germline V gene. The CDR3 loop spans 14 amino acids. This TCR was sampled from an adult with an advanced solid tumor such as melanoma, head and neck, liver or kidney cancer. The V gene is TRBV5-1, the J gene TRBJ1-1; D gene unclear. Sequenced material: CD4+ or CD8+ T cells sorted from blood, taken in a trial of the OX40 agonist ivuxolimab. The CDR3, as DNA: TGCGCCAGCAGCTTTCAAATGTCTCGGACTGAAGCTTTCTTT. Its protein product is CASSFQMSRTEAFF.